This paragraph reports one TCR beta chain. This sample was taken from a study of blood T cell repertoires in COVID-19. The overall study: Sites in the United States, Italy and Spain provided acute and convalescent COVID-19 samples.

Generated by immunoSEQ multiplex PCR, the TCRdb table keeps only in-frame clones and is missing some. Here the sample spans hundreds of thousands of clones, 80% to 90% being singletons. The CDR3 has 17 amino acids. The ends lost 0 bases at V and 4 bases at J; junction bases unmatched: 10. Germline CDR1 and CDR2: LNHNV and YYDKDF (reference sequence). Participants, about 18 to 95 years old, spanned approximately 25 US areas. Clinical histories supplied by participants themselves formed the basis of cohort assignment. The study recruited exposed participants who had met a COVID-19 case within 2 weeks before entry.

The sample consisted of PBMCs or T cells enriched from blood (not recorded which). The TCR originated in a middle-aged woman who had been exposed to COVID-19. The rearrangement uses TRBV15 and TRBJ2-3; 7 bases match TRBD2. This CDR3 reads CATSRDESGAVADTQYF. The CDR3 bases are TGTGCCACCAGCAGAGACGAAAGCGGGGCGGTCGCAGATACGCAGTATTTT. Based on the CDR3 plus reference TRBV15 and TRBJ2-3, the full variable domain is DAMVIQNPRYQVTQFGKPVTLSCSQTLNHNVMYWYQQKSSQAPKLLFHYYDKDFNNEADTPDNFQSRRPNTSFCFLDIRSPGLGDTAMYLCATSRDESGAVADTQYFGPGTRLTVL.